This T cell receptor beta chain was captured by sequencing in a study of T cells in Graves' hyperthyroidism and ophthalmopathy. Points from the study as a whole: It was a median roughly 6.5 months before onset that the model predicted ophthalmopathy.

PBMCs were collected from a roughly 9.7 ml volume of fresh peripheral blood. A remark on this clonotype: As yet, its antigen is unknown.

CDR1 and CDR2 from the germline V gene are SGHTA and FQGNSA. The V segment lost 5 bases and the J segment 9 bases; nucleotides outside the gene matches: 11. The CDR3 has 14 amino acids. From RNA transcripts, TCR beta CDR3 regions were amplified. HTBI primers were employed in a first-round RT-PCR of the TCR CDR3. TCRdb fed the multiplex PCR reads into MiXCR, producing one record per CDR3 protein. The sample lists hundreds of thousands of distinct CDR3 sequences, around 38% occurring once. This TCR was recovered from a man younger than 35 with Graves' hyperthyroidism. The gene calls are TRBV7-2 and TRBJ2-5, with TRBD1 identical over 8 bases. Source material: blood. CDR3 amino acids: CASSPWTGNQPQYF. The CDR3 DNA reads as TGTGCCAGCAGCCCTTGGACAGGGAATCAGCCCCAGTACTTC.